This record concerns one TCR beta chain sequence. It has no known antigen specificity. There are no base qualities to consult, and no much larger clone falls within one base. This sample was taken from a study of OX40 agonist ivuxolimab in advanced cancers. Regarding the complete study: The costimulatory receptor OX40 (CD134) was targeted by ivuxolimab, a fully human IgG2 agonistic monoclonal antibody. Intravenous ivuxolimab was administered to patients every 2 weeks at six dose levels: 0.01, 0.1, 0.3, 1.5, 3 and 10 mg/kg. Of the approximately 50 patients in dose escalation, some 19 had hepatocellular carcinoma, about 15 had melanoma, 9 had renal cell carcinoma and 9 had head and neck cancer. In the dose-escalation cohort, roughly 80% of patients were male, and the mean age was roughly 60 years, with a range of 23 to 79. Patients were allowed to have had prior anti-PD-1, anti-PD-L1 or anti-CTLA-4 therapy, and around 40% of the dose-escalation patients had previously received checkpoint inhibitors. Three dose-escalation patients achieved partial responses, one with hepatocellular carcinoma and two with cutaneous melanoma. The point of sequencing TCRbeta in the periphery was to test whether ivuxolimab changed TCR sequence diversity and drove clonal T-cell expansion. The paper describes the monotherapy dose-escalation part (N = 52 patients) of the phase I trial of ivuxolimab. Overall study outcomes, separate from this receptor: Low levels of normalized T-cell clonal expansion were also seen in some nonresponding patients. In the 0.1-3.0 mg/kg groups, partial responders were among the patients with the lowest normalized peripheral clonal expansion, particularly in CD8+ T cells. The antigen specificity of the clonally expanded peripheral T cells was not determined. After ivuxolimab, expanded clones were on average more numerous among CD8+ T cells than among CD4+ T cells. At doses of 0.1 to 3.0 mg/kg, clonal expansion of both CD4+ and CD8+ T cells in blood was seen between baseline and week 6.

Based on the germline V gene, the CDR1 and CDR2 sequences are SGHVS and FNYEAQ. CDR3 length: 16 amino acids, cysteine to phenylalanine. Only the CDR3 region is kept as DNA, spanning 48 bases read in frame from base 1. The V end loses 3 bases and the J end loses 5 bases, and a stretch of 20 bases separates them. To sequence the TCRbeta CDR3 region, genomic DNA was isolated from the sorted cells. The immunoSEQ Assay was used to sequence the TCRbeta CDR3 regions. Held by TCRdb, this immuneACCESS table contains in-frame sequences only and omits some clones. Under half of the omission traces to an unresolved V gene where checked; the cause of the rest is unknown. Here the sample has around 90,000 clones; about nine tenths occur a single time. About 0.29% of the sample belongs to the ten largest clones. Patients with a history of autoimmune disease or receiving systemic immunosuppression were excluded from the trial. Peripheral blood for TCR sequencing was collected from all dose cohorts at baseline, on cycle 4 day 1, and on cycle 7 day 1. The samples were taken from a phase I, first-in-human, multicenter, open-label dose-escalation trial of ivuxolimab. The trial enrolled adults with locally advanced or metastatic head and neck squamous cell, hepatocellular, melanoma or renal cell carcinoma. Before TCR sequencing, CD4+ T cells and CD8+ T cells from peripheral blood were sorted into separate populations.

Material: CD4+ or CD8+ T cells sorted from blood, obtained in a trial of the OX40 agonist ivuxolimab. The receptor was derived from an adult with an advanced solid tumor such as melanoma, head and neck, liver or kidney cancer. The rearrangement combines TRBV7-6 with TRBJ2-7; the D gene cannot be resolved beyond TRBD1 or TRBD2, each matching 6 bases. Here is the DNA: TGTGCCAGCAGCTTTTCCCCCCGGGGGCGTATCAACGAGCAGTACTTC. Its protein is CASSFSPRGRINEQYF. When the CDR3 is completed using the reference TRBV7-6 and TRBJ2-7 genes on either side, the full variable domain is GAGVSQSPRYKVTKRGQDVALRCDPISGHVSLYWYRQALGQGPEFLTYFNYEAQQDKSGLPNDRFSAERPEGSISTLTIQRTEQRDSAMYRCASSFSPRGRINEQYFGPGTRLTVT.